These T cell receptor beta chains were read from a single sample in a study of CD8+ T cells in alopecia areata. Profiling relied on immunoSEQ multiplex PCR, and the TCRdb table lists in-frame clones only, not all of them. The table lists approximately 210,000 clones, 45% to 75% of them singletons. The sequencing used CD4+ T cells sorted from blood, collected at week 4, from a patient treated with tofacitinib. The receptors were sampled from a human donor with alopecia areata. The CDR3 runs from the conserved cysteine through the conserved F or W. Each record gives: V gene, clone size, CDR3 protein. A clone size is listed for some rows: how often the clone was seen (once, few, many), or a class if it is expanded.

v_gene: TRBV29-1; abundance: few; CDR3aa: CSAVRDRGSYEQYF
v_gene: TRBV4-1; abundance: .; CDR3aa: CASSQGLQETQYF
v_gene: TRBV7-9; abundance: few; CDR3aa: CASSRGQTGLNTEAFF
v_gene: TRBV6-6; abundance: .; CDR3aa: CASSYSGNIQYF
v_gene: TRBV29-1; abundance: .; CDR3aa: CSVAFLAGNQPQHF
v_gene: TRBV6-5; abundance: .; CDR3aa: CASSYEARNTEAFF
v_gene: TRBV5-1; abundance: .; CDR3aa: CASSVAAASTDTQYF
v_gene: TRBV6-5; abundance: .; CDR3aa: CASSRAQGGYEQYF
v_gene: TRBV4-2; abundance: .; CDR3aa: CASSPQDLKRNTEAFF
v_gene: TRBV29-1; abundance: few; CDR3aa: CSGLRDGYTEAFF
v_gene: TRBV18; abundance: .; CDR3aa: CASSPPISVHTQYF
v_gene: TRBV5-1; abundance: .; CDR3aa: CASSLADNYGYTF
v_gene: TRBV7-9; abundance: .; CDR3aa: CASGWMSGRGNEQFF
v_gene: TRBV30; abundance: few; CDR3aa: CAWSPRGGEQYF
v_gene: TRBV7-9; abundance: .; CDR3aa: CASSSGQGVNYGYTF
v_gene: TRBV29-1; abundance: few; CDR3aa: CSVAGLWTEAFF
v_gene: TRBV7-2; abundance: .; CDR3aa: CASSLGEGQGRGEQYF
v_gene: TRBV30; abundance: .; CDR3aa: CAWSVQGVAEAFF
v_gene: TRBV29-1; abundance: few; CDR3aa: CSVDHPGQGRETQYF
v_gene: TRBV4-1; abundance: once; CDR3aa: CASSQNRNYRGTEAFF
v_gene: TRBV29-1; abundance: .; CDR3aa: CSVESRGRVTNTEAFF
v_gene: TRBV5-1; abundance: .; CDR3aa: CASSFIRYNEQFF
v_gene: TRBV30; abundance: .; CDR3aa: CAWSVLPRGSPLHF
v_gene: TRBV18; abundance: .; CDR3aa: CASSLGRENYGYTF
v_gene: TRBV29-1; abundance: .; CDR3aa: CSVGDTRRQPQHF
v_gene: TRBV9; abundance: .; CDR3aa: CASRYERDVGELFF
v_gene: TRBV11-2; abundance: few; CDR3aa: CASSRGLAGFQETQYF
v_gene: TRBV27; abundance: once; CDR3aa: CASSLGGTEQYF
v_gene: TRBV18; abundance: .; CDR3aa: CASSLESSETEAFF
v_gene: TRBV6-1; abundance: .; CDR3aa: CASKGTLAYGYTF
v_gene: TRBV12-5; abundance: .; CDR3aa: CASGLVQGTGANVLTF
v_gene: TRBV5-4; abundance: few; CDR3aa: CASSFGQPRGTGELFF
v_gene: TRBV11-2; abundance: .; CDR3aa: CASSFLAGAPNTGELFF
v_gene: TRBV7-2; abundance: .; CDR3aa: CASSLATSGIYEQYF
v_gene: TRBV29-1; abundance: .; CDR3aa: CSVEDLPSTDTQYF
v_gene: TRBV6-1; abundance: .; CDR3aa: CASSAQWGSPYGYTF
v_gene: TRBV5-1; abundance: .; CDR3aa: CASSLLQGTDTQYF
v_gene: TRBV28; abundance: .; CDR3aa: CASSFGTGNSPLHF
v_gene: TRBV2; abundance: few; CDR3aa: CASSKENEKLFF
v_gene: TRBV19; abundance: .; CDR3aa: CASNRGRNQPQHF
v_gene: TRBV30; abundance: .; CDR3aa: CAWTVRGKAEAFF
v_gene: TRBV6-5; abundance: few; CDR3aa: CASSYTPGTASYEQYF
v_gene: TRBV5-1; abundance: .; CDR3aa: CASSYPGRRLGGYTF
v_gene: TRBV30; abundance: .; CDR3aa: CAWIRIQGAGGYTF
v_gene: TRBV5-4; abundance: .; CDR3aa: CASTAGYEQYF
v_gene: TRBV6-1; abundance: .; CDR3aa: CASSEAWIGDFPYEQYF
v_gene: TRBV4-2; abundance: .; CDR3aa: CASSQEGMRETQYF
v_gene: TRBV28; abundance: .; CDR3aa: CASKEGYQETQYF
v_gene: TRBV29-1; abundance: .; CDR3aa: CSVRDRGNTEAFF
v_gene: TRBV7-9; abundance: .; CDR3aa: CASNQQGANIQYF
v_gene: TRBV5-1; abundance: .; CDR3aa: CASSLLVGEQYF
v_gene: TRBV15; abundance: .; CDR3aa: CATSTTGIYGYTF
v_gene: TRBV29-1; abundance: .; CDR3aa: CSVGQGARGYTF
v_gene: TRBV7-9; abundance: few; CDR3aa: CASSLVAGDREQFF
v_gene: TRBV27; abundance: .; CDR3aa: CASRGPGRRNTEAFF
v_gene: TRBV5-1; abundance: .; CDR3aa: CASSLAPNTGELFF
v_gene: TRBV30; abundance: .; CDR3aa: CAWSPGNTEAFF
v_gene: TRBV29-1; abundance: few; CDR3aa: CSNYLGPYGYTF
v_gene: TRBV25-1; abundance: many; CDR3aa: CASSEYKTSGGTDTQYF
v_gene: TRBV29-1; abundance: .; CDR3aa: CSVLSDANYGYTF